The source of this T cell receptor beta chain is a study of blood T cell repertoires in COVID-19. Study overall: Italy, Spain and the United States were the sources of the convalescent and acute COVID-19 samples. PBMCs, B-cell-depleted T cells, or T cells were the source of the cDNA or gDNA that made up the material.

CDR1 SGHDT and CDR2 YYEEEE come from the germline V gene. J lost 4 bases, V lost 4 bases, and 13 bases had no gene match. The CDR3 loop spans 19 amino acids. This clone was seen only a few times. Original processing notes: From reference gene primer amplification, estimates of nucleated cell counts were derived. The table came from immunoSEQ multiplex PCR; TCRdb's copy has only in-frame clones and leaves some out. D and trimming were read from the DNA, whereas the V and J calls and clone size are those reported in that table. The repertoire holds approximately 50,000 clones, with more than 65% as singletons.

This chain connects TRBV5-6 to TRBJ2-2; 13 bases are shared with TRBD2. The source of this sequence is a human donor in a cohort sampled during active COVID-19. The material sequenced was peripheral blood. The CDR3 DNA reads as TGTGCCAGCAGCCCTCTCGGGGGACTAGCGGGAACGGGCACCGGGGAGCTGTTTTTT. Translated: CASSPLGGLAGTGTGELFF.